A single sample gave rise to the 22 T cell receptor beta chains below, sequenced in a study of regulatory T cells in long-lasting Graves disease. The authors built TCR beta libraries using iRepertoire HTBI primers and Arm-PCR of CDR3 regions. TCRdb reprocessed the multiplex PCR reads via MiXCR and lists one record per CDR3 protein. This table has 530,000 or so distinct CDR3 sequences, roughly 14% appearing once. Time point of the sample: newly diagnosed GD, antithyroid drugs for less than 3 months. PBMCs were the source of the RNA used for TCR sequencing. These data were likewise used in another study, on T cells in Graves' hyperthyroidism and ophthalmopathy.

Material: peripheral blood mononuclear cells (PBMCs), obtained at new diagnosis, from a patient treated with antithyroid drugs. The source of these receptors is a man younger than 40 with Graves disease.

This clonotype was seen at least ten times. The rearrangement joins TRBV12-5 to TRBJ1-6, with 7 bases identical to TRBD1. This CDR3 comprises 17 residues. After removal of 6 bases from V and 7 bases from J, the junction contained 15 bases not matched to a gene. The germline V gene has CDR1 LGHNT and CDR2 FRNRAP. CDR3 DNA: TGTGCTAGTGGCCCTTCTCTGACAGGGCTGGGCAATTCACCCCTCCACTTT. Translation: CASGPSLTGLGNSPLHF. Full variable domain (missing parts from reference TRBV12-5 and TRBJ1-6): DARVTQTPRHKVTEMGQEVTMRCQPILGHNTVFWYRQTMMQGLELLAYFRNRAPLDDSGMPKDRFSAEMPDATLATLKIQPSEPRDSAVYFCASGPSLTGLGNSPLHFGNGTRLTVT.

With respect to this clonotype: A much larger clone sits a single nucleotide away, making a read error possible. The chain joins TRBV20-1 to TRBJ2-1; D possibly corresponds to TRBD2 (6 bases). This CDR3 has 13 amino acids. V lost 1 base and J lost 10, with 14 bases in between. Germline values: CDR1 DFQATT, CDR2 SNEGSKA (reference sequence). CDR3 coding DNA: TGCAGTGCTAGAGGAGCGGGTGCCTACGAGCAGTTCTTC. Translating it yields CSARGAGAYEQFF.

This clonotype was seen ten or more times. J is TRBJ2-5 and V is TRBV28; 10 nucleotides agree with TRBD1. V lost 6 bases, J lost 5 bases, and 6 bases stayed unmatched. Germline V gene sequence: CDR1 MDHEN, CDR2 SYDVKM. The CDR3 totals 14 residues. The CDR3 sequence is CASSRDRGRETQYF. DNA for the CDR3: TGTGCCAGCAGCCGGGACAGGGGAAGGGAGACCCAGTACTTC. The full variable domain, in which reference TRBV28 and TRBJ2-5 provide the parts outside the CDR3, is DVKVTQSSRYLVKRTGEKVFLECVQDMDHENMFWYRQDPGLGLRLIYFSYDVKMKEKGDIPEGYSVSREKKERFSLILESASTNQTSMYLCASSRDRGRETQYFGPGTRLLVL.

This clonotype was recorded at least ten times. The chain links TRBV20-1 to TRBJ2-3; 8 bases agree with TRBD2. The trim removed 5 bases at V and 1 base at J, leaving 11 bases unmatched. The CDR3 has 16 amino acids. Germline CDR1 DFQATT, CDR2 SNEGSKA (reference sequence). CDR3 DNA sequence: TGCAGTGCTCCTTTCATAGCGGGACTCGGCACAGATACGCAGTATTTT. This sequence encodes CSAPFIAGLGTDTQYF.

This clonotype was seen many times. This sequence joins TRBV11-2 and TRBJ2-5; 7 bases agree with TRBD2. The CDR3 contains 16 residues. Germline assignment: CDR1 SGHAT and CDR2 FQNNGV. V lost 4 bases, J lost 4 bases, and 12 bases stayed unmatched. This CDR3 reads CASSSGLEVAGETQYF. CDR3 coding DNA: TGTGCCAGCAGCTCCGGGCTTGAGGTAGCGGGAGAGACCCAGTACTTC.

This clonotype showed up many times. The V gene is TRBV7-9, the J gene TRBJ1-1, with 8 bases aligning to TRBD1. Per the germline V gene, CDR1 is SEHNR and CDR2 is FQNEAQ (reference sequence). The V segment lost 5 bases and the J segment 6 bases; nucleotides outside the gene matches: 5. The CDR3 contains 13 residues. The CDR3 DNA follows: TGTGCCAGCAGCAGCGACAGGGGCGCTGAAGCTTTCTTT. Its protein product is CASSSDRGAEAFF.

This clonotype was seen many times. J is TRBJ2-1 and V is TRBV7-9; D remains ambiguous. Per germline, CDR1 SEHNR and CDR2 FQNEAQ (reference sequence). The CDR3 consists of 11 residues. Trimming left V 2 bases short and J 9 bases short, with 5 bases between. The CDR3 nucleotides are TGTGCCAGCAGCTTAACCACTGAGCAGTTCTTC. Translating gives CASSLTTEQFF.

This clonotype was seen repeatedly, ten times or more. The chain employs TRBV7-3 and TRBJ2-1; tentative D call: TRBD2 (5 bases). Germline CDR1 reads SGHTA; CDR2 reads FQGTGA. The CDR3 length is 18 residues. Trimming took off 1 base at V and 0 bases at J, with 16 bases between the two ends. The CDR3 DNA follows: TGTGCCAGCAGCTTAAGCCCTCCAGCGGCGAGCTCCTACAATGAGCAGTTCTTC. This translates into CASSLSPPAASSYNEQFF.

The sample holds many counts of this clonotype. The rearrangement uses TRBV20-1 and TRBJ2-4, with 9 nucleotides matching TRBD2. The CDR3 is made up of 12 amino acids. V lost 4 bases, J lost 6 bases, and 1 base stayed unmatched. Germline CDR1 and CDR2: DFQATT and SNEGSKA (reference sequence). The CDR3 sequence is CSAKLAGNIQYF. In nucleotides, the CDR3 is TGCAGTGCTAAACTAGCGGGAAACATTCAGTACTTC.

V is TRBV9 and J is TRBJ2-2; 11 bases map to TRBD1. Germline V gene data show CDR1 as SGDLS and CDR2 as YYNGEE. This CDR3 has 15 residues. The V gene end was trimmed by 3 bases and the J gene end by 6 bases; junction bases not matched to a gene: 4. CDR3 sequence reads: CASSAPGQGAGELFF. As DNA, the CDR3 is TGTGCCAGCAGCGCCCCGGGACAGGGGGCCGGGGAGCTGTTTTTT.

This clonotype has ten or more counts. CDR3 sequence: CASSKKPEAFF. The CDR3 nucleotides read TGTGCCAGCAGTAAGAAACCTGAAGCTTTCTTT. V is TRBV28 and J is TRBJ1-1; D is unclear. The CDR3 runs to 11 residues. Germline V gives CDR1 MDHEN, CDR2 SYDVKM. V lost 5 bases and J lost 6, with 7 bases in between. The full variable domain, rest sourced from reference TRBV28 and TRBJ1-1, is DVKVTQSSRYLVKRTGEKVFLECVQDMDHENMFWYRQDPGLGLRLIYFSYDVKMKEKGDIPEGYSVSREKKERFSLILESASTNQTSMYLCASSKKPEAFFGQGTRLTVV.

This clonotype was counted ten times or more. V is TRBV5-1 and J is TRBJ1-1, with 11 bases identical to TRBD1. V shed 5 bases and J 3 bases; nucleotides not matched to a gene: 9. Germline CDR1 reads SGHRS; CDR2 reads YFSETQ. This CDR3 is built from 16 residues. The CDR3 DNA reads TGCGCCAGCAGGCGGGGACAGGGGGTCTTCTACACTGAAGCTTTCTTT. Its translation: CASRRGQGVFYTEAFF.

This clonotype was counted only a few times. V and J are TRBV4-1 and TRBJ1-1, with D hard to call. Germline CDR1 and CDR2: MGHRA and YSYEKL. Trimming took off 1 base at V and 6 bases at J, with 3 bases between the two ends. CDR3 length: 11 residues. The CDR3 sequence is CASSQGPEAFF. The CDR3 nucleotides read TGCGCCAGCAGCCAAGGGCCTGAAGCTTTCTTT.

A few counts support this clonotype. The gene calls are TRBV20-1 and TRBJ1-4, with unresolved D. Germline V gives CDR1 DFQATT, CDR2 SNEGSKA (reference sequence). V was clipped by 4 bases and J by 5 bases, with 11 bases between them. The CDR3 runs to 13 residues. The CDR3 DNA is TGCAGTGCTAATCGAGGGTTCAATGAAAAACTGTTTTTT. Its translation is CSANRGFNEKLFF.

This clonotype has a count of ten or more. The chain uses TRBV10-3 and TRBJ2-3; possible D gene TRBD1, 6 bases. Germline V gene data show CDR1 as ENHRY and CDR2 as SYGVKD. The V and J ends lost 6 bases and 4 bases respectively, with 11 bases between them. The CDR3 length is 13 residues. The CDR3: CAIRRQDSDTQYF. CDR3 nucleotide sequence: TGTGCCATCAGACGACAGGATTCAGATACGCAGTATTTT.

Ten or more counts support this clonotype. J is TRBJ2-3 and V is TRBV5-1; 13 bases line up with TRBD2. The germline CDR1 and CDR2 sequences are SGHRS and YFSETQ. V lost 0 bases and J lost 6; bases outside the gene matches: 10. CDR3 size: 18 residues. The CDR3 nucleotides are TGCGCCAGCAGCTTGGCTAAAGGACTAGCGGGAGAGGCGGATACGCAGTATTTT. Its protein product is CASSLAKGLAGEADTQYF. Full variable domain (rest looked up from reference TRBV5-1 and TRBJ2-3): KAGVTQTPRYLIKTRGQQVTLSCSPISGHRSVSWYQQTPGQGLQFLFEYFSETQRNKGNFPGRFSGRQFSNSRSEMNVSTLELGDSALYLCASSLAKGLAGEADTQYFGPGTRLTVL.

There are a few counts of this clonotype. The CDR3 here is CASRSRTGQETQYF. CDR3 nucleotides: TGTGCCAGCAGGAGTAGGACAGGGCAAGAGACCCAGTACTTC. The chain joins TRBV27 to TRBJ2-5; 8 bases fit TRBD1. CDR1 and CDR2 (germline): MNHEY, SMNVEV (reference sequence). Losses at the gene ends were 6 bases for V and 2 bases for J; bases not matched to a gene: 5. This CDR3 has 14 residues.

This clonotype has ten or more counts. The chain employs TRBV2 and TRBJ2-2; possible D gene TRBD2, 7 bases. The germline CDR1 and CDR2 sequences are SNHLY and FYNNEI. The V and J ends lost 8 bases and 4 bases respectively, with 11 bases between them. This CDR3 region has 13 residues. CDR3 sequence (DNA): TGTGCCAGCGGCGGGGGCGGCACCGGGGAGCTGTTTTTT. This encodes CASGGGGTGELFF.

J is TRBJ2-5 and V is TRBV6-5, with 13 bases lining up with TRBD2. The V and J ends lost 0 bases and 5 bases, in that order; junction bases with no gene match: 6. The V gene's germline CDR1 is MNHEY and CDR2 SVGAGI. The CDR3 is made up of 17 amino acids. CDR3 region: CASSYSQLAGGPETQYF. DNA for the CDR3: TGTGCCAGCAGTTACTCGCAACTAGCGGGGGGGCCGGAGACCCAGTACTTC.

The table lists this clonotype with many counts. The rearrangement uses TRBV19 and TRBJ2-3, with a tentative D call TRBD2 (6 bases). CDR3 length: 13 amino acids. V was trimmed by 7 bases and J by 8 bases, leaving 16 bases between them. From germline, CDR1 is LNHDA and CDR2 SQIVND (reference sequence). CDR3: CASTGTLPGTQYF. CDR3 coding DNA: TGTGCCAGTACCGGGACTCTACCTGGTACGCAGTATTTT.

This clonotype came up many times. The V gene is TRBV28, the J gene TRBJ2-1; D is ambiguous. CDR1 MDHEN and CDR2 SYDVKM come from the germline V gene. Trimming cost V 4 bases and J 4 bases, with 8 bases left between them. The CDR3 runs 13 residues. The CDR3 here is CASSSNIYNEQFF. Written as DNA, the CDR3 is TGTGCCAGCAGTTCCAATATTTACAATGAGCAGTTCTTC.

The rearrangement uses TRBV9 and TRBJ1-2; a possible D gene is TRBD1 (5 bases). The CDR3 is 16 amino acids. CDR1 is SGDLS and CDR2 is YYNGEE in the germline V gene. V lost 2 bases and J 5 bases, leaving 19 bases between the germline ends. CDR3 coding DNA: TGTGCCAGCAGCGTCGGAGGGGCTCAGGTGCCGTATGGCTACACCTTC. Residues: CASSVGGAQVPYGYTF.